This T cell receptor beta chain appears in the sequencing data of a study of molecular identifiers for immune sequencing clone quantification. The use of previously described methods and listed TCR primers produced the bulk TCR libraries. TCRdb analysed the PCR reads with MiXCR anew, one entry per CDR3 protein. The sample consists of 550,000 to 750,000 distinct CDR3 sequences, around 20% of them appearing once. This clonotype was recorded at least ten times. Its matching antigen is unknown. Trimming removed 8 bases at V and 3 bases at J, with 10 bases between. The CDR3 spans 11 residues. The germline V gene encodes CDR1 DFQATT and CDR2 SNEGSKA (reference sequence). Broader study findings: Clones carrying above 20 RNA copies accounted for over 97% of effector molecules, under 1% in naive cells. The study reportedly detected spiked Jurkat TCR RNA from one cell among approximately 1 million naive cells.

The TCR was taken from a human donor in good health. Some libraries in this study had Jurkat cell RNA spiked in. The sample consisted of naive CD8+ T cells from blood, with Jurkat cell RNA spiked in. The subset: FACS-sorted CD8+CD4-CCR7+CD45RA+ naive T cells. The gene calls are TRBV20-1 and TRBJ1-1; D is perhaps TRBD1 (5 bases). In nucleotides, the CDR3 is TGCAGTCTTGGAGGGGACACTGAAGCTTTCTTT. This sequence encodes CSLGGDTEAFF.